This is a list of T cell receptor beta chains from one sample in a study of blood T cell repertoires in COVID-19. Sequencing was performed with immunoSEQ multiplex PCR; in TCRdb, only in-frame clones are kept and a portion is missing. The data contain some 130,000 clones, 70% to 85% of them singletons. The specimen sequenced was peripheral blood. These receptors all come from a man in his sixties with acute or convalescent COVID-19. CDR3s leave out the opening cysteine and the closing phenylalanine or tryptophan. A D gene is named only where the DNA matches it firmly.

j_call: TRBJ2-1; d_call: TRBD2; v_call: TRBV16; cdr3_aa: ASSQSASGNNEQF
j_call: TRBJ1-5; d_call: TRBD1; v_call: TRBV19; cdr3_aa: ASSIDLGQGGFQPQH
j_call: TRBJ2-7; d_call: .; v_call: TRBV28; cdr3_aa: ASLEAEPPYEQY
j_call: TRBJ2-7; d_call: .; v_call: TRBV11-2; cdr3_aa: ASSPDSYEQY
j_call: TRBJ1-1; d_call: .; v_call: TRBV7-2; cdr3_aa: ASSLAEGQGTEAF
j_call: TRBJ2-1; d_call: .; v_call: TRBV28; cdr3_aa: ASNGGISEQF
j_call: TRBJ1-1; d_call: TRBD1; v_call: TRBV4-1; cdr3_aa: ASSQTYNRGLSTEAF
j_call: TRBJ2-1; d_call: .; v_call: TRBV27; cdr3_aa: ASSRLLYNEQF
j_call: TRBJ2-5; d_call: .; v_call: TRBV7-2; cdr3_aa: ASSFNAPAGGETQY
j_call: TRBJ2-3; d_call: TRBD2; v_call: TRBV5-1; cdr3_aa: ASSLVAGPTDTQY
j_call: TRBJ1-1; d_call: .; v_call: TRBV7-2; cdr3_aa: ASSLDRFSEAF
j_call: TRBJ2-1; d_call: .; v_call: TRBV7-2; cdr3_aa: ASSSSNRVYNEQF
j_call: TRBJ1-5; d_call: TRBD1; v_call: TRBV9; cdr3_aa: ASSVFTGTGNQPQH
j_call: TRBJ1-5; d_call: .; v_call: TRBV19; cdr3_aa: ASWAGGGNQPQH
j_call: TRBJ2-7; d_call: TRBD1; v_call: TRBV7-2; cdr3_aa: ASRPDSRDSSYEQY
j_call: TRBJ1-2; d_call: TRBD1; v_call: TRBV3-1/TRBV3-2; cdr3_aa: ASSQLTGTGAGGYT
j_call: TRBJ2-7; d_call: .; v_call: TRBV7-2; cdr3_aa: ASSFGGSSSYEQY
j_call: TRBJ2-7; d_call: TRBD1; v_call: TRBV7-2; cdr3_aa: ASSLEVDRERQY